Listed below are T cell receptor beta chains from one sample, sequenced in a study of blood T cell repertoires in COVID-19. TCRdb keeps only in-frame clones here, not all; method: immunoSEQ multiplex PCR. The table shows some 270,000 clones, with about 89% occurring only once. Sequences were obtained from peripheral blood. The receptors were gathered from a middle-aged man with active or convalescent COVID-19. CDR3s include the opening cysteine and the closing phenylalanine or tryptophan. The order of the fields is V gene, clone size, J gene, CDR3 protein. The size of a clone is reported for some rows only, either as once, few or many, or as a class for expanded clones.

V: TRBV28; size: -; J: TRBJ2-7; CDR3: CASSLQAYEQYF
V: TRBV9; size: -; J: TRBJ2-1; CDR3: CASSALTGVEQFF
V: TRBV27; size: many; J: TRBJ2-7; CDR3: CASRPLRTSYEQYF
V: TRBV5-4; size: few; J: TRBJ2-7; CDR3: CASSLGAPGQYYEQYF
V: TRBV23-1; size: -; J: TRBJ2-4; CDR3: CASSQDRENIQYF
V: TRBV12-3/TRBV12-4; size: -; J: TRBJ1-1; CDR3: CASSPPMNTEAFF
V: TRBV2; size: -; J: TRBJ1-6; CDR3: CASSGGQGHSPLHF
V: TRBV5-6; size: -; J: TRBJ2-7; CDR3: CASSLSAVPYEQYF
V: TRBV6-1; size: -; J: TRBJ2-3; CDR3: CASSEPPSAGVRDTQYF
V: TRBV10-1; size: once; J: TRBJ2-7; CDR3: CASIREASRRVSSYEQYF
V: TRBV7-3; size: -; J: TRBJ2-5; CDR3: CASSTYPSTGFETQYF
V: TRBV10-3; size: -; J: TRBJ2-7; CDR3: CAISETSYEQYF
V: TRBV11-3; size: -; J: TRBJ2-3; CDR3: CASDLGSSGTDTQYF
V: TRBV18; size: -; J: TRBJ1-4; CDR3: CASSPGQNEKLFF
V: TRBV5-6; size: -; J: TRBJ2-7; CDR3: CASSSGDSSYEQYF
V: TRBV28; size: few; J: TRBJ1-1; CDR3: CASSRQTGGRTEAFF